This is a list of T cell receptor beta chains from one sample in a study of T-cell memory formation after mild COVID-19. MiXCR, applied by TCRdb to the 5' RACE reads, yields one record per CDR3 protein. Of 90,000 to 120,000 distinct CDR3 sequences listed, around 14% are singletons. Sample: PBMCs or a T cell subset sorted from them (not recorded which). These receptors all stem from a man younger than 35 who had mild COVID-19 (a few samples of this study predate the infection). Cell type and time point are not known. The CDR3 runs from the conserved cysteine through the conserved F or W. Each record gives: V gene, D gene, clone size, J gene, CDR3 DNA, CDR3 protein. The D gene is left open where the match is weak. Size tells how often a clone was seen (once, few, many) or the class of an expanded clone, and some rows leave it out.

v_call: TRBV9
d_call: -
clone_size: -
j_call: TRBJ2-5
cdr3_nt: TGTGCCAGCAGCCCCCCGCGGGGCAGCCAGTACTTC
cdr3_aa: CASSPPRGSQYF

v_call: TRBV27
d_call: TRBD1
clone_size: few
j_call: TRBJ1-2
cdr3_nt: TGTGCCAGCAGTCCACCCGGGACAGGGAACTATGGCTACACCTTC
cdr3_aa: CASSPPGTGNYGYTF

v_call: TRBV20-1
d_call: TRBD1
clone_size: -
j_call: TRBJ2-1
cdr3_nt: TGCAGTGCTAGCGACGGGGGACAGGGCTACAATGAGCAGTTCTTC
cdr3_aa: CSASDGGQGYNEQFF

v_call: TRBV29-1
d_call: TRBD2
clone_size: -
j_call: TRBJ2-5
cdr3_nt: TGCAGCGAGCGGCAGCGGGGGAAAGAGACCCAGTACTTC
cdr3_aa: CSERQRGKETQYF

v_call: TRBV5-1
d_call: TRBD2
clone_size: many
j_call: TRBJ2-1
cdr3_nt: TGCGCCAGCAGCGCAACTAGCGGGGGGGCCCTCAATGAGCAGTTCTTC
cdr3_aa: CASSATSGGALNEQFF

v_call: TRBV10-3
d_call: TRBD1
clone_size: few
j_call: TRBJ2-7
cdr3_nt: TGTGCCATCAGTGACTCCGGGACAGGGGTTTACGAGCAGTACTTC
cdr3_aa: CAISDSGTGVYEQYF

v_call: TRBV5-1
d_call: TRBD1
clone_size: few
j_call: TRBJ2-7
cdr3_nt: TGCGCCAGCAGCCTTCGACAGGGGAGCTCCTACGAGCAGTACTTC
cdr3_aa: CASSLRQGSSYEQYF

v_call: TRBV4-1
d_call: -
clone_size: -
j_call: TRBJ2-7
cdr3_nt: TGCGCCAGCAGCCAAGATGGGGTCTACGAGCAGTACTTC
cdr3_aa: CASSQDGVYEQYF

v_call: TRBV20-1
d_call: -
clone_size: -
j_call: TRBJ2-7
cdr3_nt: TGCAGTGCTAGAGGCCGGCAGAGCTCCTACGAGCAGTACTTC
cdr3_aa: CSARGRQSSYEQYF

v_call: TRBV6-6
d_call: -
clone_size: few
j_call: TRBJ2-1
cdr3_nt: TGTGCCAGCAGGGTCGGGGGCGCCGGCTCCTACAATGAGCAGTTCTTC
cdr3_aa: CASRVGGAGSYNEQFF

v_call: TRBV12-3/TRBV12-4
d_call: -
clone_size: -
j_call: TRBJ2-7
cdr3_nt: TGTGCCAGCAGTTTAGCGGGGACCGACGAGCAGTACTTC
cdr3_aa: CASSLAGTDEQYF

v_call: TRBV5-1
d_call: TRBD2
clone_size: many
j_call: TRBJ2-1
cdr3_nt: TGCGCCAGTAACCAGCGGGGGGCGGATGAGCAGTTCTTC
cdr3_aa: CASNQRGADEQFF

v_call: TRBV4-1
d_call: -
clone_size: -
j_call: TRBJ2-7
cdr3_nt: TGCGCCAGCAGCCAAGATTCCGACGTAGCCTACGAGCAGTACTTC
cdr3_aa: CASSQDSDVAYEQYF

v_call: TRBV5-5
d_call: -
clone_size: -
j_call: TRBJ2-3
cdr3_nt: TGTGCCAGCAGCTCTGGTTTTTTCACAGATACGCAGTATTTT
cdr3_aa: CASSSGFFTDTQYF